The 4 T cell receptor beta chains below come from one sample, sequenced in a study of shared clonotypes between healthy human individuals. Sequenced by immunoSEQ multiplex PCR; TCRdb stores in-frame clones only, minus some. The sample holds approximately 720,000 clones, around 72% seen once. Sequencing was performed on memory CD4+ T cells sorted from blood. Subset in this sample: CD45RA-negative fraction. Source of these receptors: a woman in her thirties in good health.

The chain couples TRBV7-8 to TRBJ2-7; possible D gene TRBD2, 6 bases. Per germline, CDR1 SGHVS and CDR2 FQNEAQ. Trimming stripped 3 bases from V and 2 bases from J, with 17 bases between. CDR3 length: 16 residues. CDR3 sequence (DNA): TGTGCCAGCAGCTTCAGGGCGGGCGGGATAGCCTACGAGCAGTACTTC. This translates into CASSFRAGGIAYEQYF. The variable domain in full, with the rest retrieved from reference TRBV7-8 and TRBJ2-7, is GAGVSQSPRYKVAKRGQDVALRCDPISGHVSLFWYQQALGQGPEFLTYFQNEAQLDKSGLPSDRFFAERPEGSVSTLKIQRTQQEDSAVYLCASSFRAGGIAYEQYFGPGTRLTVT.

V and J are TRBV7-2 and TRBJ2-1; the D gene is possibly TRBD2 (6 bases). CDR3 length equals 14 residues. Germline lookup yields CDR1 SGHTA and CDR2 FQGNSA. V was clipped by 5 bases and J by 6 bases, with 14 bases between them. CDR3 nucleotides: TGTGCCAGCAGCATCACCACTAGCCCCAATGAGCAGTTCTTC. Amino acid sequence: CASSITTSPNEQFF.

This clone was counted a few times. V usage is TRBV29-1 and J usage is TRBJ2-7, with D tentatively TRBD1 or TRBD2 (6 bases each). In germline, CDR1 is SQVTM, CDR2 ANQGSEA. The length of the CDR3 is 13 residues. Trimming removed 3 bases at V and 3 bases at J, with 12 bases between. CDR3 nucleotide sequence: TGCAGCGTTGATGGGGGGCCGAACTACGAGCAGTACTTC. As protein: CSVDGGPNYEQYF.

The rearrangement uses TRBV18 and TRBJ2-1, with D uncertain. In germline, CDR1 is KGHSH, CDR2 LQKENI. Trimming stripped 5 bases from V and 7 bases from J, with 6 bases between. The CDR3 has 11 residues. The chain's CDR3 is CASSNYNEQFF. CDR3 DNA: TGTGCCAGCTCAAACTATAATGAGCAGTTCTTC.